This T cell receptor (beta chain) emerged from a study of early T cells in non-severe SARS-CoV-2 infection listed by TCRdb under 2021. About the full investigation: TCR sequencing used bulk RNA from unsorted whole blood, so alpha and beta chains could not be paired. The study at large found these results: VDJdb matching was skewed toward anti-spike CD8 responses and likely underestimated virus-specific expansions by missing private and CD4 specificities.

The library was made by 5' RACE. The listed sequencing device is NextSeq 500. Unique molecular identifiers were attached to individual cDNA molecules in the TCR library protocol so that sequencing error and PCR bias could be corrected. TCR alpha and beta chains were both sequenced, and the abundances of alpha and beta sequences in each sample were closely correlated with each other. Per the original workflow: Decombinator V4 was used to annotate the V gene, J gene and CDR3 of the TCR sequences. TCRs were defined as expanded if a significant change between any two time points was detected under a Poisson model with p below 0.0001. TCR abundances were normalised to the total number of TCRs sequenced per sample and were expressed as counts per million. MAIT TCRs were defined by TRAV1-2 paired with TRAJ12, TRAJ20 or TRAJ33, and iNKT TCRs by TRAV10 paired with TRAJ18. VDJdb, accessed 1 November 2021, was searched for CMV, EBV and SARS-CoV-2 annotated TCRs, with TCRs annotated for multiple antigens excluded. The public reads were reanalyzed by TCRdb: fastp trimming at Q25, MiXCR alignment, in-frame beta chains only. Each entry merges the rows of one CDR3 protein and shows their most common DNA and genes. The V and J calls, along with clone size, are taken from TCRdb and not from the paper's own processing. Across this sample there are tens of thousands of distinct CDR3 sequences, with just under 4% seen only once. Of the sample, about a tenth falls within the top ten clones.

CDR1 and CDR2, looked up from the germline V gene, are SQVTM and ANQGSEA. V is shortened by 0 bases, J by 7 bases, and the region joining them spans 10 bases. The CDR3 contains 13 residues, cysteine and phenylalanine counted. The CDR3 DNA has 39 bases and is translated from base 1. This was a case-control study nested in a cohort of healthcare workers in London, UK, who had nasopharyngeal swab PCR tests and blood samples taken every week. Between 23 and 31 March 2020, the week of the UK lockdown, healthcare workers were enrolled and then followed up weekly for as long as 16 weeks. The sample holds a few counts of this clonotype. Its antigen has not been determined. No clone much larger than this one lies a single base away; base qualities are absent.

In this chain, TRBV29-1 is recombined with TRBJ2-1; there is no confident call for the D gene. The sequence was obtained from an adult who was a healthcare worker with PCR-confirmed SARS-CoV-2 infection or an uninfected control (not recorded which). What was sequenced was whole blood. The CDR3 protein: CSVEDRLVNEQFF. The DNA sequence is as follows: TGCAGCGTTGAAGATCGTTTGGTAAATGAGCAGTTCTTC.